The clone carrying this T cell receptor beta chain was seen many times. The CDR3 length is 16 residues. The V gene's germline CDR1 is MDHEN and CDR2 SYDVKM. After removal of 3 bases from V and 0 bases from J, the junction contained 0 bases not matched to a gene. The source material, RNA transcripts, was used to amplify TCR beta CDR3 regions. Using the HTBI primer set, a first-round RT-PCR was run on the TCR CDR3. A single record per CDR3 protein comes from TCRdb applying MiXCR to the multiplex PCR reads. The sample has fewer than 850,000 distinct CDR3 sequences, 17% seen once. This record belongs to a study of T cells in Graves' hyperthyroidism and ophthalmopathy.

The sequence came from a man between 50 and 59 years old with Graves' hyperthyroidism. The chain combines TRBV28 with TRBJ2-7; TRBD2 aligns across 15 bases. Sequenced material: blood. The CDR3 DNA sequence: TGTGCCAGCAGTTTGGGACTAGCGGGAGGCTCCTACGAGCAGTACTTC. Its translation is CASSLGLAGGSYEQYF.